Reported below is one T cell receptor beta chain. The antigen this receptor binds is unknown. Nothing much larger sits one base from this clone, and base qualities are not available. These data are taken from a study of blood T cell repertoires in COVID-19 (TCRdb year 2020). For the study in its entirety: Samples from collaborators originated in the United States, Italy and Spain and spanned both the acute and convalescent phases of COVID-19. The prospective study material was composed of cDNA or gDNA derived from T cells, B-cell-depleted T cells, or PBMCs. Deeply sampled blood TCRbeta repertoires from subjects exposed to, actively infected with, or recovered from COVID-19 were included in the dataset. The repertoires were made available in a free public database intended to serve as a resource for research on the immune response to SARS-CoV-2. The samples were drawn from two sources: the first 160 participants of the ongoing ImmuneRACE study, and 1,000 to 1,500 subjects contributed by 6 global collaborators. The sample metadata nearly always contained a de-identified subject ID, COVID-19 status, age in years and sex. Where HLA class I and class II types were available, the types were taken from metadata supplied by the sample provider, not from assay-based typing.

TCRbeta CDR3 regions were amplified from genomic DNA using the immunoSEQ Assay, a bias-controlled multiplex PCR. The original pipeline was this. Within the assay, amplification of reference gene primers was used to estimate how many nucleated cells each sample contained. To quantify the absolute abundance of each unique TCRbeta CDR3 rearrangement, sequence reads were collapsed and filtered. For each sample, productive Simpson clonality was calculated as the square root of Simpson's diversity index over productive rearrangements. The immuneACCESS repertoire file appears here via TCRdb, limited to in-frame rearrangements. These files lack a portion of the clones; in checked studies, under half of the deficit traces to unresolved V genes, and the cause of the others is not known. The V and J calls and clone size come from that table; D and trimming were worked out from the DNA. The sample contains 180,000 or so clones, approximately 85% of them found a single time. The ten largest clones take up around 3.3% of the sample.

Whole blood was collected in K2EDTA tubes by collaborating institutions according to the institutions' own protocols. Collaborator samples were shipped for TCRbeta analysis as frozen whole blood, isolated PBMCs, or DNA extracted from either sample type. The CDR3 measures 17 amino acids from cysteine to phenylalanine. Only the CDR3 DNA stays, 51 bases, in frame from base 1. Sequences MNHEY (CDR1) and SMNVEV (CDR2) are obtained from the germline V gene (reference sequence). The germline V and J ends show losses of 2 bases and 4 bases respectively, and no gene match explains 9 bases of the junction. What the study reported, not specific to this receptor: Clinical and demographic metadata were provided uncurated, with the amount varying by source and participant.

Sequencing input: peripheral blood. This TCR derives from a man aged 55 to 69 with acute or convalescent COVID-19. The chain uses TRBV27 and TRBJ1-1, with 11 bases in between that match TRBD1. CDR3 protein: CASSLRGQGVTGTEAFF. The DNA sequence is given as TGTGCCAGCAGTTTAAGGGGACAGGGGGTAACGGGCACTGAAGCTTTCTTT.